These 9 T cell receptor beta chains came from one sample sequenced in a study of blood T cell repertoires in COVID-19. Produced via immunoSEQ multiplex PCR; TCRdb's table is partial and in-frame only. Among 200,000 to 300,000 clones listed, 70% to 90% were seen once. The sample taken for sequencing was peripheral blood. These receptors all come from a woman in her twenties or thirties with COVID-19, enrolled during active disease.

This rearrangement joins TRBV9 to TRBJ2-1, with a tentative D call TRBD2 (6 bases). Germline CDR1 and CDR2: SGDLS and YYNGEE. V was trimmed by 2 bases and J by 5 bases, leaving 14 bases between them. The CDR3 runs 15 residues. The CDR3 nucleotides are TGTGCCAGCAGCGTTGGCGGGATGCCCCACAATGAGCAGTTCTTC. It specifies CASSVGGMPHNEQFF.

This chain connects TRBV7-9 to TRBJ2-5; 7 nucleotides align to TRBD2. Germline V lookup: CDR1 SEHNR, CDR2 FQNEAQ (reference sequence). This CDR3 is built from 13 residues. The ends lost 3 bases at V and 2 bases at J; junction bases unmatched: 0. The CDR3 nucleotides read TGTGCCAGCAGCTTTAGCGGGCAAGAGACCCAGTACTTC. Translating it yields CASSFSGQETQYF. Looking up the rest from reference TRBV7-9 and TRBJ2-5 gives the full variable domain: DTGVSQNPRHKITKRGQNVTFRCDPISEHNRLYWYRQTLGQGPEFLTYFQNEAQLEKSRLLSDRFSAERPKGSFSTLEIQRTEQGDSAMYLCASSFSGQETQYFGPGTRLLVL.

This clone has just a few counts. This chain connects TRBV28 to TRBJ2-7; D not resolved. CDR3 length equals 13 residues. Germline CDR1 reads MDHEN; CDR2 reads SYDVKM. V was trimmed by 1 base and J by 3 bases, leaving 7 bases between them. For the CDR3, the DNA is TGTGCCAGCAGTTTATCAGACAACTACGAGCAGTACGTC. Its translation: CASSLSDNYEQYV.

The chain is built from TRBV4-2 and TRBJ2-3; 8 bases map to TRBD2. Germline V CDR1 and CDR2: LGHNA, YNFKEQ. V lost 0 bases, J lost 4 bases, and 6 bases stayed unmatched. The length of the CDR3 is 16 residues. CDR3: CASSQDRTSPPDTQYF. CDR3 coding DNA: TGTGCCAGCAGCCAAGACCGGACTAGCCCCCCAGATACGCAGTATTTT.

The chain has TRBV3-1 (or the pseudogene TRBV3-2) and TRBJ2-1; D is unclear. Germline CDR1 LGHDT, CDR2 YNNKEL (reference sequence). The CDR3 has 11 residues. The germline V and J ends were trimmed by 1 base and 10 bases, with 5 bases remaining between them. DNA for the CDR3: TGTGCCAGCAGCCAAGCCGGGGAGCAGTTCTTC. Its translation: CASSQAGEQFF.

CDR3 sequence (DNA): TGTGCCAGCCGCCCCGACAGGACCCATAATCAGCCCCAGCATTTT. Translation gives CASRPDRTHNQPQHF. The chain carries TRBV6-4 and TRBJ1-5; a possible D gene is TRBD1 (6 bases). Trimming pared 8 bases from V and 4 bases from J, leaving 18 bases between. Per the germline V gene, CDR1 is MRHNA and CDR2 is SNTAGT. This CDR3 spans 15 amino acids.

DNA of the CDR3: TGTGCCAGCAGTCCCGGGGGGGCCCACGAGCAGTACTTC. As protein: CASSPGGAHEQYF. This chain connects TRBV12-3 or TRBV12-4 to TRBJ2-7, with 8 bases lining up with TRBD2. J was trimmed by 5 bases and V by 5 bases; bases with no gene match: 5. The CDR3 is 13 amino acids.

The chain recombines TRBV4-3 with TRBJ1-6; D is uncertain. The CDR3 has 19 amino acids. V lost 0 bases and J lost 0, with 15 bases in between. CDR1 is LGHNA and CDR2 is YSLEER in the germline V gene. The CDR3 here is CASSQDRHSPSSYNSPLHF. The CDR3 DNA sequence: TGCGCCAGCAGCCAAGATCGCCACTCCCCTAGCTCCTATAATTCACCCCTCCACTTT.

The chain is built from TRBV7-8 and TRBJ2-7, with TRBD2 as a possible D gene (6 bases). The germline V gene has CDR1 SGHVS and CDR2 FQNEAQ. The CDR3 spans 12 residues. V dropped 5 bases and J dropped 9 bases, with 14 bases sitting between them. The CDR3: CASSLDWGVQYV. CDR3 DNA sequence: TGTGCCAGCAGCCTCGACTGGGGGGTGCAGTACGTC.